The present T cell receptor beta chain was sequenced within a study of radiotherapy plus CTLA-4 blockade in lung cancer. This clone came up once. Profiled with immunoSEQ multiplex PCR; TCRdb holds only in-frame clones, not every one. Among more than 90,000 clones, 75% to 80% were seen once, and the ten largest hold around 4.8%. The CDR3 loop spans 20 amino acids. V lost 3 bases to trimming and J lost 1 base, with 27 bases between them. Looked up from germline, CDR1 is MDHEN and CDR2 is SYDVKM. This TCR derives from a human donor with non-small cell lung cancer who had a partial response to radiotherapy plus ipilimumab. Sample: peripheral blood, taken from a patient treated with radiotherapy plus ipilimumab. V usage is TRBV28 and J usage is TRBJ1-1; tentatively, D is TRBD1 (5 bases). CDR3 nucleotide sequence: TGTGCCAGCAGTTTCGCTGGCCGGTGGGGGGTGAGTATAGGGAACACTGAAGCTTTCTTT. It is translated as CASSFAGRWGVSIGNTEAFF. The variable domain in full, completed from reference TRBV28 and TRBJ1-1, reads DVKVTQSSRYLVKRTGEKVFLECVQDMDHENMFWYRQDPGLGLRLIYFSYDVKMKEKGDIPEGYSVSREKKERFSLILESASTNQTSMYLCASSFAGRWGVSIGNTEAFFGQGTRLTVV.